One sample yielded the 24 T cell receptor beta chains listed below, sequenced in a study of beta chain features in type 1 diabetes (dated by TCRdb to the late 2010s). Library preparation employed the immunoSEQ multiplex PCR assay. The entire amount of isolated RNA was reverse transcribed using the High Capacity cDNA Reverse Transcription Kit, so the sequenced TCRB transcripts were expressed ones. TCRdb stores this immuneACCESS table with in-frame sequences only. Part of the clones is absent; in the studies checked, under half of the shortfall reflects unresolved V genes, and no reason is known for the rest. The sample table shows tens of thousands of clones, and about 65% are seen once. The top ten constitute roughly 2% of the sample. Sequencing input: Tregs from blood. This specimen's cell subset or site label, per the study, means: regulatory CD4+ T cells. These receptors all stem from a woman in her 30s in good health.

The J gene is TRBJ2-1, the V gene TRBV6-5, with TRBD2 matching 13 bases. Germline V gives CDR1 MNHEY, CDR2 SVGAGI. Trimming cost V 9 bases and J 8 bases; bases outside gene matches: 7. CDR3 length: 14 amino acids. The CDR3 DNA follows: TGTGCCAGTAAACTAGCGGGAGGGGAGGATGAGCAGTTCTTC. This sequence encodes CASKLAGGEDEQFF.

There are a few counts of this clone. The V call is TRBV5-6, the J call TRBJ1-1, with TRBD1 identical over 9 bases. CDR3 length equals 15 residues. The V gene's germline CDR1 is SGHDT and CDR2 YYEEEE. Losses at the gene ends were 2 bases for V and 4 bases for J; bases not matched to a gene: 6. The chain's CDR3 is CASSFGDRAFTEAFF. The DNA of the CDR3 is TGTGCCAGCAGCTTTGGGGACAGGGCGTTCACTGAAGCTTTCTTT. Full variable domain (remainder filled in from reference TRBV5-6 and TRBJ1-1): DAGVTQSPTHLIKTRGQQVTLRCSPKSGHDTVSWYQQALGQGPQFIFQYYEEEERQRGNFPDRFSGHQFPNYSSELNVNALLLGDSALYLCASSFGDRAFTEAFFGQGTRLTVV.

CDR3 in amino acids: CASSATSSTGNEQFF. CDR3 DNA sequence: TGTGCCAGCAGTGCGACTAGCTCGACAGGCAATGAGCAGTTCTTC. The rearrangement uses TRBV6-6 and TRBJ2-1, with D possibly TRBD2 on 7 matching bases. Germline loops: CDR1 MNHNY, CDR2 SVGAGI (reference sequence). Trimming cost V 5 bases and J 6 bases, with 17 bases left between them. The CDR3 loop spans 15 amino acids.

The gene calls are TRBV14 and TRBJ2-7; D unclear. The CDR3 contains 15 residues. The V end lost 1 base, the J end lost 2 bases, and 12 bases lay between the germline ends. The germline V gene has CDR1 SGHDN and CDR2 FVKESK. The CDR3, as DNA: TGTGCCAGCAGCCAAGTTCTCACTTACGCCTACGAGCAGTACTTC. Translated, it gives CASSQVLTYAYEQYF.

The chain carries TRBV7-9 and TRBJ2-1, with 10 bases matching TRBD2. Germline values: CDR1 SEHNR, CDR2 FQNEAQ (reference sequence). Unmatched junction bases numbered 8, after V lost 1 base and J lost 5 bases. This CDR3 contains 17 residues. The CDR3 coding sequence is TGTGCCAGCAGCTTAGAATTTCTAGCGGGAGAGGACAATGAGCAGTTCTTC. It yields the protein CASSLEFLAGEDNEQFF.

This clone has just a few counts. The chain joins TRBV5-4 to TRBJ1-1; TRBD1 matches at 11 bases. The CDR3 consists of 15 residues. The ends lost 4 bases at V and 7 bases at J; junction bases unmatched: 9. The germline V gene has CDR1 SGHNT and CDR2 YYREEE (reference sequence). The CDR3, as DNA: TGTGCCAGCAGCCATGGGGACAGGGGGAGGATTGAAGCTTTCTTT. It translates to CASSHGDRGRIEAFF.

The chain recombines TRBV11-2 with TRBJ2-3; D not certain. This CDR3 contains 17 residues. CDR1 is SGHAT and CDR2 is FQNNGV in the germline V gene. Trimming removed 1 base at V and 0 bases at J, with 14 bases between. CDR3 in DNA: TGTGCCAGCAGCTTAGCCCTCGGTCCAGGCAGCACAGATACGCAGTATTTT. Translated: CASSLALGPGSTDTQYF.

This clone was seen more than once but under ten times. V is TRBV20-1 and J is TRBJ2-7; 8 bases line up with TRBD2. The CDR3 covers 11 residues. Germline CDR1 DFQATT, CDR2 SNEGSKA (reference sequence). V gave up 6 bases and J gave up 10 bases; unmatched junction bases: 8. As DNA, the CDR3 is TGCAGTGCCAACCTTCGGACTAGCCAGTACTTC. Translation gives CSANLRTSQYF.

In its sample, this clone was seen a few times. The chain has TRBV6-1 and TRBJ2-7; D gene ambiguous. Looked up from germline, CDR1 is MNHNS and CDR2 is SASEGT. The V and J ends lost 6 bases and 3 bases respectively, with 15 bases between them. The CDR3 length is 14 residues. The CDR3 is CASRSTSQFYEQYF. CDR3 bases: TGTGCCAGCAGGTCGACAAGCCAGTTCTACGAGCAGTACTTC.

This clone was observed once. The genes are TRBV9 and TRBJ2-1, with 11 positions matching TRBD2. Germline V lookup: CDR1 SGDLS, CDR2 YYNGEE. V shed 3 bases, J shed 10 bases, and the junction held 6 bases outside the gene matches. The CDR3 is 14 residues long. In DNA, the CDR3 is TGTGCCAGCAGCGACAGACTAGCGGGAAGGGAGCAGTTCTTC. It encodes CASSDRLAGREQFF.

V is TRBV7-9 and J is TRBJ2-7; D unresolved. The V gene's germline CDR1 is SEHNR and CDR2 FQNEAQ (reference sequence). V was shortened by 8 bases and J by 4 bases, with 18 bases between the two germline ends. The CDR3 runs 14 residues. The CDR3 sequence is CASSKNSLHYEQYF. CDR3 sequence (DNA): TGTGCCAGCTCAAAGAACAGTCTACATTACGAGCAGTACTTC.

V gene TRBV19 combines with J gene TRBJ2-5, with TRBD1 as a possible D gene (6 bases). Germline V CDR1 and CDR2: LNHDA, SQIVND (reference sequence). The germline V and J ends were trimmed by 2 bases and 1 base, with 14 bases remaining between them. The CDR3 has 16 amino acids. Here the CDR3 reads CASSISQRTVQETQYF. The DNA for the CDR3 is TGTGCCAGTAGTATAAGTCAGAGGACAGTCCAAGAGACCCAGTACTTC.

This clone showed up just once. The rearrangement uses TRBV6-6 and TRBJ2-5; tentatively, D is TRBD1 (6 bases). Germline values: CDR1 MNHNY, CDR2 SVGAGI (reference sequence). Trimming stripped 8 bases from V and 9 bases from J, with 16 bases between. The CDR3 is made up of 12 amino acids. In DNA form, the CDR3 reads TGTGCCAGCGTCGACAGGCGTGGGGCCCAGTACTTC. This codes for CASVDRRGAQYF.

The chain links TRBV18 to TRBJ1-2; no clear D. The V end was cut by 4 bases, the J end by 4 bases, with 13 bases between. The germline CDR1 and CDR2 sequences are KGHSH and LQKENI. The CDR3 consists of 14 residues. The CDR3, as DNA: TGTGCCAGCTCACTCACGGCAGCGCTCTATGGCTACACCTTC. This sequence encodes CASSLTAALYGYTF.

The rearrangement joins TRBV2 to TRBJ2-1, with 9 bases aligning to TRBD2. After removal of 6 bases from V and 1 base from J, the junction contained 4 bases not matched to a gene. Germline CDR1 SNHLY, CDR2 FYNNEI. This CDR3 comprises 15 residues. Written as DNA, the CDR3 is TGTGCCAGCAGCTTTAGCGGGAGTTCCTACAATGAGCAGTTCTTC. This encodes CASSFSGSSYNEQFF.

The V and J genes are TRBV29-1 and TRBJ2-7; D perhaps matches TRBD2 (5 bases). Trimming stripped 6 bases from V and 3 bases from J, with 21 bases between. CDR3 size: 15 residues. Germline loops: CDR1 SQVTM, CDR2 ANQGSEA. The CDR3 bases are TGCAGCGTCCTGGGATTGCAGGAGGCGATCTACGAGCAGTACTTC. This translates into CSVLGLQEAIYEQYF.

This chain links TRBV29-1 with TRBJ2-1; 8 positions agree with TRBD2. Germline CDR1 and CDR2: SQVTM and ANQGSEA. The CDR3 extends over 14 amino acids. The trim removed 6 bases at V and 8 bases at J, leaving 12 bases unmatched. The CDR3 here is CSVGPTSAWDEQFF. The CDR3 DNA reads as TGCAGCGTCGGCCCGACTAGCGCGTGGGATGAGCAGTTCTTC.

Here the CDR3 DNA reads TGTGCCACCAGCAGAGTACCGGGAGACTATCAAGAGACCCAGTACTTC. Translated, it gives CATSRVPGDYQETQYF. The V and J genes are TRBV15 and TRBJ2-5, with a weak D call TRBD2 (6 bases). Germline lookup yields CDR1 LNHNV and CDR2 YYDKDF (reference sequence). Trimming pared 1 base from V and 2 bases from J, leaving 14 bases between. The CDR3 extends over 16 amino acids.

CDR3: CATRTSGRLYEQFF. CDR3 DNA sequence: TGTGCCACCCGGACTAGCGGGAGATTGTATGAGCAGTTCTTC. This chain joins TRBV15 and TRBJ2-1; 13 positions match TRBD2. The CDR3 loop spans 14 amino acids. The ends lost 8 bases at V and 8 bases at J; junction bases unmatched: 6. CDR1 is LNHNV, CDR2 YYDKDF, per germline (reference sequence).

V usage is TRBV28 and J usage is TRBJ2-7; 10 nucleotides match TRBD1. The CDR3 covers 15 residues. J was trimmed by 5 bases and V by 8 bases; bases with no gene match: 12. CDR1 and CDR2 from the germline V gene are MDHEN and SYDVKM. CDR3 sequence (DNA): TGTGCCAGCTCCGCCCCCGGGACAGGGGCCAACGAGCAGTACTTC. Its protein product is CASSAPGTGANEQYF.

This clone has only one observation. The chain couples TRBV18 to TRBJ1-4; D is unresolved. Trimming cost V 2 bases and J 0 bases, with 4 bases left between them. There are 14 residues in the CDR3. Looked up from germline, CDR1 is KGHSH and CDR2 is LQKENI. The CDR3 nucleotides are TGTGCCAGCTCACCAGAGCCAACTAATGAAAAACTGTTTTTT. Amino acid sequence: CASSPEPTNEKLFF.

This clone was detected a few times. The chain couples TRBV30 to TRBJ2-1; no clear D. This CDR3 is 12 amino acids long. V lost 0 bases, J lost 5 bases, and 5 bases lay in between. Germline V gene data show CDR1 as GTSNPN and CDR2 as SVGIG (reference sequence). The CDR3 DNA is TGTGCCTGGAGTGTAGAGCACAATGAGCAGTTCTTC. Its translation is CAWSVEHNEQFF.

The gene calls are TRBV19 and TRBJ2-6, with 9 nucleotides matching TRBD1. The germline CDR1 and CDR2 sequences are LNHDA and SQIVND (reference sequence). CDR3 size: 17 residues. V lost 6 bases to trimming and J lost 2 bases; unmatched junction nucleotides: 8. CDR3 protein: CASSYQRQGAGANVLTF. The CDR3, as DNA: TGTGCCAGTAGCTACCAGCGACAGGGGGCTGGGGCCAACGTCCTGACTTTC.

The rearrangement uses TRBV11-2 and TRBJ2-7; tentatively, D is TRBD1 (6 bases). Germline V lookup: CDR1 SGHAT, CDR2 FQNNGV. This CDR3 is 15 amino acids long. Deletions cut 1 base from V and 2 bases from J, with 12 bases between. The CDR3 nucleotides read TGTGCCAGCAGCTTAGGGCAGGGGCGACCCTACGAGCAGTACTTC. Its protein is CASSLGQGRPYEQYF.